Included here is one T cell receptor beta chain sequence, with context. The sample originates from a study of blood T cell repertoires in COVID-19. Across the study: Researchers got acute and convalescent COVID-19 samples from the United States, Italy and Spain. PBMCs, B-cell-depleted T cells, or T cells were the source of the cDNA or gDNA that made up the material.

Original processing methods: Amplification from reference gene primers served as the basis for estimated nucleated cell counts. Some clones are missing from TCRdb's copy, which holds only in-frame ones; the method was immunoSEQ multiplex PCR. For V, J and clone size, that table is used; D and trimming come from the DNA. The table has about 95,000 clones, about 84% seen once. V gave up 5 bases and J gave up 0 bases, with 5 bases separating them. In germline, CDR1 is SGHTA, CDR2 FQGNSA. The CDR3 is 12 amino acids. The sequence was collected from a human donor in a cohort sampled during active COVID-19. The chain employs TRBV7-2 and TRBJ2-7; no reliable D call. The sample consisted of peripheral blood. CDR3 sequence reads: CASSHGSYEQYF. The CDR3 DNA follows: TGTGCCAGCAGCCACGGCTCCTACGAGCAGTACTTC.